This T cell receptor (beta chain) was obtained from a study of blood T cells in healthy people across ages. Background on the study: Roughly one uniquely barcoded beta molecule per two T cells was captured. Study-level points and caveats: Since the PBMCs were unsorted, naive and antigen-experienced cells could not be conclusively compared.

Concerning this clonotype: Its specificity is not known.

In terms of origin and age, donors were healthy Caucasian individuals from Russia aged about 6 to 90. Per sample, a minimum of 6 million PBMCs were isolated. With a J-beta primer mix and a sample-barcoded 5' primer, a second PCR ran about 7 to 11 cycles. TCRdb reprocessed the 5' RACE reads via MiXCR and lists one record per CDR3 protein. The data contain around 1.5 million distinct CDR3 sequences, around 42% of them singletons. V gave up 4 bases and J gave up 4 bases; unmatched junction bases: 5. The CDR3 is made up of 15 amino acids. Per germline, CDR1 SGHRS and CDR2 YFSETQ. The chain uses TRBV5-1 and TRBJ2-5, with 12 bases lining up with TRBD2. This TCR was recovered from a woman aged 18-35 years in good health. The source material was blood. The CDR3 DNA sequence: TGCGCCAGCAGCGTACTAGCGGGAGGCCCAGAGACCCAGTACTTC. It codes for CASSVLAGGPETQYF.